This T cell receptor beta chain was captured by sequencing in a study of neoadjuvant anti-PD-1 for oral cavity cancer. Study-level information: Non-progressing patients received a fourth nivolumab dose near day 43, then surgery on days 50-56. Study observations and caveats: Treg/Th17 ratio rose with pretreatment blood and fell with post-treatment tumor TCRbeta clonality. TCR analyses covered only a few patients per response group.

The protocol was immunoSEQ multiplex PCR, while the TCRdb copy is restricted to in-frame clones and leaves out a portion. The sample consists of some 6,700 clones, approximately 75% of them appearing once. Germline V gene lookup returns CDR1 ENHRY and CDR2 SYGVKD. V was clipped by 3 bases and J by 2 bases; unmatched bases: 6. CDR3 length: 15 amino acids. Cohort: HPV-negative, locally advanced oral cavity squamous cell carcinoma patients. As for this clone: Its antigen is unknown.

The sequence was collected from a person between 40 and 85 years old with oral cavity squamous cell carcinoma. Source: PBMCs, taken before nivolumab (anti-PD-1) treatment. This rearrangement joins TRBV10-3 to TRBJ1-1; 7 bases align to TRBD1. The CDR3 protein is CAISEGQARNTEAFF. The CDR3 DNA reads TGTGCCATCAGTGAAGGACAGGCTAGAAACACTGAAGCTTTCTTT.